These T cell receptor beta chains were read from a single sample in a study of OX40 agonist ivuxolimab in advanced cancers. Clones were read by immunoSEQ multiplex PCR, and TCRdb kept only the in-frame ones, dropping some. The table records about 16,000 clones, 60% to 85% of them present only once. This specimen consisted of CD4+ or CD8+ T cells sorted from blood, obtained in a trial of the OX40 agonist ivuxolimab. All receptors derive from an adult with an advanced solid tumor such as melanoma, head and neck, liver or kidney cancer. Both conserved end residues are part of each CDR3. Fields, in order: V gene, D gene, clone size, J gene, CDR3 DNA, CDR3 protein. A D gene is named only where the DNA matches it firmly. Clone sizes are given selectively: once, few, many, or a class where the clone is expanded.

V gene: TRBV7-9; D gene: NA; clone size: NA; J gene: TRBJ2-3; CDR3 DNA: TGTGCCAGCAGCTTACCACACCACGAGGCAGATACGCAGTATTTT; CDR3 protein: CASSLPHHEADTQYF
V gene: TRBV6-1; D gene: NA; clone size: NA; J gene: TRBJ2-7; CDR3 DNA: TGTGCCAGCTCCTACGGAGGGTCCAACGAGCAGTACTTC; CDR3 protein: CASSYGGSNEQYF
V gene: TRBV11-1; D gene: TRBD1; clone size: once; J gene: TRBJ2-7; CDR3 DNA: TGTGCCAGCAGCTTACCCCTAGGGACAGGAGCCCACGAGCAGTACTTC; CDR3 protein: CASSLPLGTGAHEQYF
V gene: TRBV27; D gene: NA; clone size: NA; J gene: TRBJ2-1; CDR3 DNA: TGTGCCAGCAGTCTCGCCTTATACAATGAGCAGTTCTTC; CDR3 protein: CASSLALYNEQFF
V gene: TRBV5-6; D gene: NA; clone size: NA; J gene: TRBJ1-1; CDR3 DNA: TGTGCCAGCACCGGGAGGACTAGGGACACTGAAGCTTTCTTT; CDR3 protein: CASTGRTRDTEAFF
V gene: TRBV9; D gene: NA; clone size: NA; J gene: TRBJ2-6; CDR3 DNA: TGTGCCAGCAGCCCTTCAGGTGGGGCCAACGTCCTGACTTTC; CDR3 protein: CASSPSGGANVLTF
V gene: TRBV27; D gene: TRBD1; clone size: NA; J gene: TRBJ2-7; CDR3 DNA: TGTGCCAGCAGAATGAACCGGGACAGGGCCTACGAGCAGTACTTC; CDR3 protein: CASRMNRDRAYEQYF
V gene: TRBV7-3; D gene: TRBD2; clone size: NA; J gene: TRBJ2-7; CDR3 DNA: TGTGCCAGCAGCTTAGGGGGACTAGCGGACGAGCAGTACTTC; CDR3 protein: CASSLGGLADEQYF
V gene: TRBV4-1; D gene: TRBD1; clone size: NA; J gene: TRBJ1-1; CDR3 DNA: TGCGCCAGCAGCCAAACCTTGACAGGGGTGAACACTGAAGCTTTCTTT; CDR3 protein: CASSQTLTGVNTEAFF
V gene: TRBV11-2; D gene: TRBD2; clone size: NA; J gene: TRBJ2-3; CDR3 DNA: TGTGCCAGCAGCTCGGGACTAGCGGGGGGTAGCACAGATACGCAGTATTTT; CDR3 protein: CASSSGLAGGSTDTQYF
V gene: TRBV6-5; D gene: NA; clone size: NA; J gene: TRBJ2-1; CDR3 DNA: TGTGCCAGCAGTTACGGGTCCCACAATGAGCAGTTCTTC; CDR3 protein: CASSYGSHNEQFF